Each of the 14 T cell receptor beta chains below was sequenced from the same sample in a study of T cell responses to AZD1222 COVID-19 vaccine. Assay used: immunoSEQ multiplex PCR; TCRdb lists only in-frame clones, some missing. The table includes 95,000 to 150,000 clones, 75% to 90% detected once. Sample: peripheral blood, taken on day 0 of AZD1222 vaccination. The receptors here all came from an adult in good health.

This clone was seen once. The chain uses TRBV5-4 and TRBJ1-2; D remains unclear. Trimming removed 5 bases from V and 2 bases from J, with 10 bases in between. This CDR3 has 13 amino acids. Germline loops: CDR1 SGHNT, CDR2 YYREEE (reference sequence). CDR3 sequence reads: CASSPDTNYGYTF. The CDR3 nucleotides read TGTGCCAGCAGTCCAGACACCAACTATGGCTACACCTTC.

V gene TRBV9 combines with J gene TRBJ2-2, with unresolved D. In germline, CDR1 is SGDLS, CDR2 YYNGEE. CDR3 length: 10 residues. Trimming shortened V by 4 bases and J by 7 bases, and 2 bases separated the two germline ends. The CDR3 sequence is CASSHGELFF. In DNA, the CDR3 is TGTGCCAGCAGCCACGGGGAGCTGTTTTTT.

The rearrangement joins TRBV12-3 or TRBV12-4 to TRBJ2-7; D uncertain. Trimming removed 6 bases from V and 5 bases from J, with 8 bases in between. This CDR3 is built from 11 residues. For the CDR3, the DNA is TGTGCCAGCAGAAATAGTCACGAGCAGTACTTC. The encoded protein is CASRNSHEQYF.

The chain uses TRBV7-2 and TRBJ2-3, with 13 bases fitting TRBD2. V was pared by 5 bases and J by 5 bases, with 7 bases of the junction left unmatched. Germline V CDR1 and CDR2: SGHTA, FQGNSA. The CDR3 extends over 16 amino acids. CDR3 protein: CASSRGLAGARDTQYF. The DNA for the CDR3 is TGTGCCAGCAGCCGCGGACTAGCGGGGGCTAGAGATACGCAGTATTTT.

The genes are TRBV4-1 and TRBJ2-1; 11 bases map to TRBD2. J lost 2 bases, V lost 0 bases, and 6 bases had no gene match. Germline V gene lookup returns CDR1 MGHRA and CDR2 YSYEKL. This CDR3 is 18 amino acids long. The CDR3 here is CASSQEASGRPTYNEQFF. In DNA form, the CDR3 reads TGCGCCAGCAGCCAAGAAGCTAGCGGGAGGCCCACCTACAATGAGCAGTTCTTC.

This chain uses TRBV7-3 with TRBJ1-1, with D tentatively TRBD1 (6 bases). Germline V lookup: CDR1 SGHTA, CDR2 FQGTGA. CDR3 size: 14 residues. Trimming shortened V by 5 bases and J by 2 bases, and 12 bases separated the two germline ends. In nucleotides, the CDR3 is TGTGCCAGCAGCCATGGACAGCAAAACACTGAAGCTTTCTTT. It translates to CASSHGQQNTEAFF.

The chain links TRBV4-3 to TRBJ2-7, with D perhaps TRBD2 (6 bases). CDR1 and CDR2 (germline): LGHNA, YSLEER. The length of the CDR3 is 17 residues. V was cut by 0 bases and J by 2 bases, with 17 bases left in between. The CDR3 sequence: CASSQERGGSPAYEQYF. The CDR3 DNA sequence: TGCGCCAGCAGCCAAGAAAGGGGAGGTAGCCCGGCCTACGAGCAGTACTTC.

The V gene is TRBV27, the J gene TRBJ1-6; 7 bases map to TRBD1. Losses at the gene ends were 6 bases for V and 7 bases for J; bases not matched to a gene: 12. CDR1 MNHEY and CDR2 SMNVEV come from the germline V gene (reference sequence). This CDR3 spans 16 amino acids. CDR3 nucleotide sequence: TGTGCCAGCAGAACTACAGGGGCCTTTAGGAATTCACCCCTCCACTTT. This translates into CASRTTGAFRNSPLHF.

This clone was counted a few times. The chain is built from TRBV30 and TRBJ1-5, with TRBD1 matching 9 bases. Germline V gives CDR1 GTSNPN, CDR2 SVGIG (reference sequence). This CDR3 spans 14 amino acids. V was clipped by 3 bases and J by 4 bases; unmatched bases: 4. CDR3 amino acids: CAWSDRGGNQPQHF. The CDR3 DNA follows: TGTGCCTGGAGCGACAGGGGGGGAAATCAGCCCCAGCATTTT.

V and J are TRBV5-8 and TRBJ1-2; D might be TRBD1 (5 bases). The CDR3 contains 13 residues. V lost 0 bases and J lost 7, with 10 bases in between. Germline V gene lookup returns CDR1 SGHTS and CDR2 YDEGEE. This CDR3 reads CASSLDGGSGYTF. For the CDR3, the DNA is TGTGCCAGCAGCTTGGACGGGGGAAGTGGCTACACCTTC.

The chain uses TRBV7-9 and TRBJ1-4; the D is unclear. This CDR3 is built from 14 residues. Germline CDR1 reads SEHNR; CDR2 reads FQNEAQ (reference sequence). Trimming took off 1 base at V and 1 base at J, with 4 bases between the two ends. Here the CDR3 DNA reads TGTGCCAGCAGCTTAGAAGTAACTAATGAAAAACTGTTTTTT. It specifies CASSLEVTNEKLFF. Complete variable domain (other parts from reference TRBV7-9 and TRBJ1-4): DTGVSQNPRHKITKRGQNVTFRCDPISEHNRLYWYRQTLGQGPEFLTYFQNEAQLEKSRLLSDRFSAERPKGSFSTLEIQRTEQGDSAMYLCASSLEVTNEKLFFGSGTQLSVL.

CDR3 nucleotide sequence: TGTGCCAGCAGCTTAAGTGGGACCACAGATACGCAGTATTTT. Its protein is CASSLSGTTDTQYF. The J gene is TRBJ2-3, the V gene TRBV7-2; D possibly matches TRBD1 or TRBD2 (5 bases each). CDR3 length: 14 residues. The germline gives CDR1 SGHTA, CDR2 FQGNSA. V gave up 2 bases and J gave up 2 bases, with 8 bases separating them. Complete variable domain (other parts from reference TRBV7-2 and TRBJ2-3): GAGVSQSPSNKVTEKGKDVELRCDPISGHTALYWYRQSLGQGLEFLIYFQGNSAPDKSGLPSDRFSAERTGGSVSTLTIQRTQQEDSAVYLCASSLSGTTDTQYFGPGTRLTVL.

V usage is TRBV29-1 and J usage is TRBJ1-3; D is ambiguous. The CDR3 sequence is 14 residues long. Per germline, CDR1 SQVTM and CDR2 ANQGSEA. V was trimmed by 0 bases and J by 0 bases, leaving 6 bases between them. CDR3 residues: CSVEEGSSGNTIYF. In nucleotides, the CDR3 is TGCAGCGTTGAAGAGGGGAGCTCTGGAAACACCATATATTTT.

The chain couples TRBV2 to TRBJ1-6, with D unresolved. This CDR3 comprises 18 residues. The germline CDR1 and CDR2 sequences are SNHLY and FYNNEI. V was cut by 1 base and J by 0 bases, with 13 bases left in between. CDR3 loop: CASSEGTLLSSYNSPLHF. The CDR3 bases are TGTGCCAGCAGTGAAGGGACCCTTCTTAGCTCCTATAATTCACCCCTCCACTTT.